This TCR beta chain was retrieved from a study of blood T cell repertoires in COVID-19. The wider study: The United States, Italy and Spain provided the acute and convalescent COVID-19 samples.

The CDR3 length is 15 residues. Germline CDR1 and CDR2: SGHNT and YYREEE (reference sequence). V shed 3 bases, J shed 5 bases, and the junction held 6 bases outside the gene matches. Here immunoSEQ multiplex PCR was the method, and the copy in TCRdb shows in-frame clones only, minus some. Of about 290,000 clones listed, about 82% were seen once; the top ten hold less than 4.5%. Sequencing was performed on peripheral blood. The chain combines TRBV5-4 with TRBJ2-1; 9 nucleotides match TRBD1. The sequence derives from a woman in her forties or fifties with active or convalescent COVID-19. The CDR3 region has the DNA TGTGCCAGCAGCTCGGGACAGGGTTTTGACAATGAGCAGTTCTTC. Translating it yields CASSSGQGFDNEQFF.